What follows are 9 T cell receptor beta chains derived from one specimen sequenced in a study of T cell repertoires in cytomegalovirus infection. No antigen has been assigned to these receptors. TCRdb reprocessed the reads with MiXCR, giving one entry per CDR3 protein. Of 300,000 or so distinct CDR3 sequences detected, 20% to 25% appear once; the ten largest clones hold about an eighth. Specimen: cultured PBMCs, collected from culture after CMV antigen stimulation. The receptors originated from a human donor in good health (CMV status not recorded). Some clones in this sample may be carry-over from other donors' samples.

This clonotype was detected many times. This chain uses TRBV7-8 with TRBJ2-7; D is undetermined. The V end lost 3 bases, the J end lost 0 bases, and 18 bases lay between the germline ends. The CDR3 consists of 17 residues. CDR1 SGHVS and CDR2 FQNEAQ come from the germline V gene. The CDR3 sequence is CASSFRVTSSSSYEQYV. The CDR3 region has the DNA TGTGCCAGCAGCTTCCGGGTTACGTCTTCCAGCTCCTACGAGCAGTACGTC.

The chain employs TRBV5-4 and TRBJ2-1; 16 bases are a match to TRBD2. The germline V gene has CDR1 SGHNT and CDR2 YYREEE (reference sequence). CDR3 length: 15 amino acids. V dropped 4 bases and J dropped 13; count of bases not matched to a gene: 8. This chain's CDR3 is CASSQSGLAGGDQFF. CDR3 coding DNA: TGTGCCAGCAGCCAGTCGGGACTAGCGGGAGGGGATCAGTTCTTC.

This clonotype was counted many times. The chain links TRBV15 to TRBJ2-3, with D maybe TRBD2 (5 bases). From germline, CDR1 is LNHNV and CDR2 YYDKDF (reference sequence). The CDR3 is 16 amino acids. V was clipped by 4 bases and J by 5 bases, with 19 bases between them. The DNA of the CDR3 is TGTGCCACCAGCATACGTCCGGAGGCCGCGAGAGATACGCAGTATTTT. Amino acids: CATSIRPEAARDTQYF.

This clonotype showed up many times. The chain links TRBV7-2 to TRBJ2-7; the match to TRBD2 covers 9 bases. From germline, CDR1 is SGHTA and CDR2 FQGNSA. The length of the CDR3 is 16 residues. V trimming: 1 base; J trimming: 6 bases; junction bases outside the gene matches: 10. The CDR3: CASSLGGIAGVAEQYV. Here the CDR3 DNA reads TGTGCCAGCAGCTTAGGGGGGATAGCGGGAGTCGCCGAGCAGTACGTC.

This clonotype was counted at least ten times. V gene TRBV7-9 combines with J gene TRBJ1-2, with D perhaps TRBD1 (5 bases). The length of the CDR3 is 14 residues. Germline CDR1 SEHNR, CDR2 FQNEAQ (reference sequence). Trimming removed 3 bases from V and 4 bases from J, with 12 bases in between. The DNA for the CDR3 is TGTGCCAGCAGCTTGGTCGGGGGGACCTATGGCTACACCTTC. This sequence encodes CASSLVGGTYGYTF.

The CDR3 bases are TGCAGTGCTAGGGGCAAGAACACCGGGGAGCTGTTTTTT. As protein: CSARGKNTGELFF. The chain carries TRBV20-1 and TRBJ2-2; no clear D. Per germline, CDR1 DFQATT and CDR2 SNEGSKA (reference sequence). V was clipped by 3 bases and J by 1 base, with 6 bases between them. The CDR3 spans 13 residues.

The rearrangement uses TRBV7-2 and TRBJ2-4; D is uncertain. Germline V gene data show CDR1 as SGHTA and CDR2 as FQGNSA. The V end was cut by 5 bases, the J end by 4 bases, with 9 bases between. The CDR3 sequence is 13 residues long. The CDR3 bases are TGTGCCAGCAGCCCCTCGGCGAAAAACATTCAGTACTTC. Its translation is CASSPSAKNIQYF. The entire variable domain, with the rest obtained from reference TRBV7-2 and TRBJ2-4, is as follows: GAGVSQSPSNKVTEKGKDVELRCDPISGHTALYWYRQSLGQGLEFLIYFQGNSAPDKSGLPSDRFSAERTGGSVSTLTIQRTQQEDSAVYLCASSPSAKNIQYFGAGTRLSVL.

This clonotype was seen more than once but under ten times. The chain recombines TRBV27 with TRBJ2-4, with no clear D. Germline CDR1 reads MNHEY; CDR2 reads SMNVEV (reference sequence). The CDR3 runs to 17 residues. Trimming removed 0 bases at V and 3 bases at J, with 15 bases between. The CDR3 bases are TGTGCCAGCAGTTTATCCCCGGACGGTCGGAGCAAAAACATTCAGTACTTC. This codes for CASSLSPDGRSKNIQYF.

This clonotype was seen many times. The rearrangement links TRBV15 to TRBJ1-5; D remains ambiguous. The V gene lost 0 bases and the J gene lost 0 bases, with 9 bases spanning the gap. The CDR3 consists of 16 residues. Germline CDR1 is LNHNV and CDR2 is YYDKDF (reference sequence). CDR3 sequence: CATSRDLMASNQPQHF. CDR3 nucleotides: TGTGCCACCAGCAGAGATTTGATGGCTAGCAATCAGCCCCAGCATTTT.